This T cell receptor beta chain derives from a study of T cells after posttransplantation cyclophosphamide. Findings and caveats of the study: TRB overlap between skin or GI tissue T cells and blood was limited. TRB clonality was highly associated with recipient CMV seropositivity and reactivation.

The data were produced by immunoSEQ multiplex PCR, yet TCRdb's version contains in-frame clones alone and is incomplete. This repertoire holds 40,000 to 55,000 clones, and none appear only once. From germline, CDR1 is MNHEY and CDR2 SVGAGI. Trimming cost V 0 bases and J 7 bases, with 13 bases left between them. The CDR3 totals 15 residues. This clone showed up many times. What it binds is not known. J is TRBJ2-1 and V is TRBV6-5, with a weak D call TRBD2 (6 bases). The receptor was isolated from a man in his forties in good health, CMV-negative, and a related stem cell transplant donor. The material sequenced was PBMCs. The CDR3 region is CASSYSRLVRNEQFF. The CDR3 bases are TGTGCCAGCAGTTACTCGCGACTAGTTCGGAATGAGCAGTTCTTC.